The T cell receptor beta chain described here comes from a study of blood T cell repertoires in COVID-19. This clone was picked up one time. Authors' processing steps: Amplification with reference gene primers provided the estimates of nucleated cell counts. The repertoire was sequenced with immunoSEQ multiplex PCR; TCRdb's copy has only in-frame clones and lacks some. Clone size and V and J calls were adopted from that table, with D and trimming inferred from the DNA. This table has a few hundred thousand clones, roughly 87% appearing once. CDR1 and CDR2 (germline): MNHEY, SMNVEV (reference sequence). V trimming: 5 bases; J trimming: 7 bases; junction bases outside the gene matches: 9. The CDR3 contains 15 residues. Each participant's cohort was designated according to participant-reported clinical history.

Sequencing was carried out using PBMCs or T cells enriched from blood (not recorded which). The receptor's source is a woman in her 30s who had recovered from COVID-19. This chain links TRBV27 with TRBJ1-4; 8 positions agree with TRBD1. The CDR3 reads CASSPRTGRFEKLFF. CDR3 bases: TGTGCCAGCAGTCCCAGGACAGGGAGGTTTGAAAAACTGTTTTTT.